Shown below are 27 T cell receptor beta chains from a single sample sequenced in a study of cytomegalovirus exposure and HLA in healthy donors. The protocol was immunoSEQ multiplex PCR, while the TCRdb copy is restricted to in-frame clones and leaves out a portion. The sample contains 220,000 or so clones, approximately 88% of which appear only once. Sequencing input: PBMCs. The receptors stem from a woman aged 25 to 39 in good health and CMV-seropositive.

In its sample, this clone was seen a few times. V gene TRBV6-4 combines with J gene TRBJ1-2; 8 nucleotides match TRBD1. V shed 6 bases, J shed 6 bases, and the junction held 6 bases outside the gene matches. Germline loops: CDR1 MRHNA, CDR2 SNTAGT. CDR3 length: 13 residues. The CDR3 loop is CASRRTGSDGYTF. The CDR3 nucleotides are TGTGCCAGCAGAAGGACAGGGTCGGATGGCTACACCTTC.

The chain is built from TRBV6-1 and TRBJ1-5; D unresolved. Germline V gene data show CDR1 as MNHNS and CDR2 as SASEGT. There are 13 residues in the CDR3. V shed 2 bases and J shed 4 bases, with 6 bases lying between them. DNA for the CDR3: TGTGCCAGCAGTGAACGGGGTAATCAGCCCCAGCATTTT. Amino acid sequence: CASSERGNQPQHF.

The chain couples TRBV6-5 to TRBJ2-1, with unresolved D. Trimming took 0 bases from V and 5 from J, leaving 2 bases between them. Germline V gene data show CDR1 as MNHEY and CDR2 as SVGAGI. CDR3 length: 12 residues. CDR3 residues: CASSYSNNEQFF. CDR3 coding DNA: TGTGCCAGCAGTTACTCTAACAATGAGCAGTTCTTC.

The CDR3 DNA reads as TGTGCCAGCAGCTTGGACCGGAACAATGAGCAGTTCTTC. Translation: CASSLDRNNEQFF. The rearrangement joins TRBV7-2 to TRBJ2-1; no firm D call. This CDR3 comprises 13 residues. Germline CDR1 reads SGHTA; CDR2 reads FQGNSA. V was shortened by 3 bases and J by 5 bases, with 8 bases between the two germline ends.

The chain employs TRBV5-1 and TRBJ2-7, with a weak D call TRBD2 (5 bases). CDR1 and CDR2 (germline): SGHRS, YFSETQ. This CDR3 spans 14 amino acids. The V end lost 4 bases, the J end lost 6 bases, and 17 bases lay between the germline ends. This CDR3 reads CASSPQEAATEQYF. The DNA for the CDR3 is TGCGCCAGCAGCCCCCAGGAGGCCGCTACCGAGCAGTACTTC.

Ten or more counts support this clone. The chain recombines TRBV7-9 with TRBJ2-1; TRBD2 is a possible D gene (6 bases). V lost 3 bases and J 5 bases, leaving 14 bases between the germline ends. The CDR3 extends over 15 amino acids. CDR1 SEHNR and CDR2 FQNEAQ come from the germline V gene (reference sequence). The CDR3 spells CASSFLETSNNEQFF. In DNA form, the CDR3 reads TGTGCCAGCAGCTTCTTGGAGACTAGTAACAATGAGCAGTTCTTC. The full variable domain, rest sourced from reference TRBV7-9 and TRBJ2-1, is DTGVSQNPRHKITKRGQNVTFRCDPISEHNRLYWYRQTLGQGPEFLTYFQNEAQLEKSRLLSDRFSAERPKGSFSTLEIQRTEQGDSAMYLCASSFLETSNNEQFFGPGTRLTVL.

The chain's CDR3 is CASSPGGLNTEAFF. As DNA, the CDR3 is TGTGCCAGCTCACCGGGGGGGCTGAACACTGAAGCTTTCTTT. The chain joins TRBV18 to TRBJ1-1; possibly TRBD1 for D (6 bases). CDR3 length: 14 residues. V was trimmed by 3 bases and J by 0 bases, leaving 8 bases between them. CDR1 and CDR2 (germline): KGHSH, LQKENI.

This clone was recorded once. This rearrangement joins TRBV27 to TRBJ2-5, with D perhaps matching TRBD2 (6 bases). CDR3 length: 15 residues. Trimming shortened V by 2 bases and J by 4 bases, and 14 bases separated the two germline ends. The V gene's germline CDR1 is MNHEY and CDR2 SMNVEV (reference sequence). Written as DNA, the CDR3 is TGTGCCAGCAGTTTAGGATGGAGGAGGGGAGAGACCCAGTACTTC. The encoded protein is CASSLGWRRGETQYF.

The chain uses TRBV5-6 and TRBJ2-1; D might be TRBD1 (5 bases). Trimming stripped 2 bases from V and 5 bases from J, with 11 bases between. Germline CDR1 SGHDT, CDR2 YYEEEE. The CDR3 is 14 amino acids. The CDR3 reads CASSLGAGHNEQFF. CDR3 bases: TGTGCCAGCAGCTTAGGGGCAGGCCACAATGAGCAGTTCTTC.

The V call is TRBV6-5, the J call TRBJ2-2, with unresolved D. The CDR3 consists of 13 residues. Germline CDR1 reads MNHEY; CDR2 reads SVGAGI. Trimming removed 5 bases from V and 1 base from J, with 5 bases in between. The CDR3: CASSTMNTGELFF. The CDR3 bases are TGTGCCAGCAGTACAATGAACACCGGGGAGCTGTTTTTT.

The chain employs TRBV9 and TRBJ1-4; 8 bases align to TRBD1. Germline CDR1 and CDR2: SGDLS and YYNGEE. The CDR3 runs to 14 residues. The J segment lost 8 bases and the V segment lost 0 bases, leaving 3 bases of the junction unmatched. CDR3 residues: CASSVGTGSEKLFF. In nucleotides, the CDR3 is TGTGCCAGCAGCGTAGGGACAGGGTCCGAAAAACTGTTTTTT.

In the case of this clone: At one boundary the junction diverges from the germline segment, which might be a read error. The rearrangement uses TRBV7-7 and TRBJ1-1, with D unclear. The CDR3 contains 15 residues. The V gene's germline CDR1 is SSHAT and CDR2 FNYEAQ (reference sequence). CDR3 DNA: TGTGCTAGCAGCGCCTGCACAGAAGAGAACACTGAAGCTTTCTTT. This sequence encodes CASSACTEENTEAFF. The variable domain in full, with the rest retrieved from reference TRBV7-7 and TRBJ1-1, is GAGVSQSPRYKVTKRGQDVTLRCDPISSHATLYWYQQALGQGPEFLTYFNYEAQPDKSGLPSDRFSAERPEGSISTLTIQRTEQRDSAMYRCASSACTEENTEAFFGQGTRLTVV.

The chain joins TRBV5-1 to TRBJ2-5; maybe TRBD2 (6 bases). The CDR3 runs to 15 residues. V lost 4 bases and J 1 base, leaving 14 bases between the germline ends. Germline V gene sequence: CDR1 SGHRS, CDR2 YFSETQ. The CDR3 loop is CASSVPGTLQETQYF. The CDR3 DNA sequence: TGCGCCAGCAGCGTACCCGGGACTCTCCAAGAGACCCAGTACTTC.

The chain is built from TRBV29-1 and TRBJ1-1, with 8 nucleotides matching TRBD1. Germline trimming cut 4 bases from V and 11 bases from J; bases unmatched to any gene: 18. Germline CDR1 SQVTM, CDR2 ANQGSEA. CDR3 length: 15 residues. The CDR3 sequence is CSVGIKGQASQAAFF. For the CDR3, the DNA is TGCAGCGTTGGAATAAAGGGACAGGCCTCACAAGCGGCTTTCTTT.

The chain recombines TRBV7-8 with TRBJ1-2, with 7 nucleotides matching TRBD1. CDR3 length equals 14 residues. With V trimmed by 3 bases and J by 12 bases, 13 bases remained unmatched. CDR1 and CDR2 (germline): SGHVS, FQNEAQ. In DNA form, the CDR3 reads TGTGCCAGCAGCTTTTCCGGGACAGCTCTTCTCGACACCTTC. Its protein product is CASSFSGTALLDTF.

V and J are TRBV30 and TRBJ2-7, with D uncertain. CDR3 length: 11 residues. V was pared by 4 bases and J by 2 bases, with 6 bases between. Germline V CDR1 and CDR2: GTSNPN, SVGIG (reference sequence). CDR3 region: CAWTGAYEQYF. CDR3 coding DNA: TGTGCCTGGACAGGAGCCTACGAGCAGTACTTC.

This rearrangement joins TRBV5-4 to TRBJ2-3; TRBD2 agrees at 7 bases. The trim removed 0 bases at V and 7 bases at J, leaving 11 bases unmatched. This CDR3 has 16 amino acids. Germline lookup yields CDR1 SGHNT and CDR2 YYREEE (reference sequence). The CDR3 reads CASSLGGGSSEYTQYF. In DNA, the CDR3 is TGTGCCAGCAGCTTGGGTGGCGGGAGCTCTGAGTATACGCAGTATTTT.

The genes are TRBV7-2 and TRBJ2-7; D may be TRBD1 or TRBD2 (6 bases each). The CDR3 totals 12 residues. V lost 3 bases and J 10 bases, leaving 13 bases between the germline ends. From germline, CDR1 is SGHTA and CDR2 FQGNSA. This chain's CDR3 is CASSFSGGGQYF. The CDR3 DNA sequence: TGTGCCAGCAGCTTTTCCGGGGGCGGACAGTACTTC.

V gene TRBV4-1 combines with J gene TRBJ2-1; 11 nucleotides agree with TRBD2. The CDR3 totals 17 residues. The germline gives CDR1 MGHRA, CDR2 YSYEKL. The junction had 4 bases not matched to a gene; V was cut back by 0 bases and J by 3 bases. The CDR3 DNA reads as TGCGCCAGCAGCCAAGATCCGGGGACTAGCGGCTACAATGAGCAGTTCTTC. Translating gives CASSQDPGTSGYNEQFF.

This clone was counted a few times. The rearrangement joins TRBV29-1 to TRBJ1-2; TRBD1 matches 8 bases. This CDR3 comprises 14 residues. With 7 bases clipped from V and 1 base from J, the junction kept 8 bases outside the gene matches. CDR1 is SQVTM, CDR2 ANQGSEA, per germline. This CDR3 reads CSARRTGFNYGYTF. CDR3 DNA sequence: TGCAGCGCTCGCCGGACAGGGTTTAACTATGGCTACACCTTC.

The chain links TRBV6-1 to TRBJ1-2, with 8 bases matching TRBD1. This CDR3 contains 13 residues. V trimming: 8 bases; J trimming: 5 bases; junction bases outside the gene matches: 7. Germline V CDR1 and CDR2: MNHNS, SASEGT. Written as DNA, the CDR3 is TGTGCCAGCCTTCGGACAGGGTTATATGGCTACACCTTC. It specifies CASLRTGLYGYTF.

V usage is TRBV4-3 and J usage is TRBJ2-3; 8 bases align to TRBD1. The CDR3 is 13 amino acids. After removal of 8 bases from V and 6 bases from J, the junction contained 7 bases not matched to a gene. The germline V gene encodes CDR1 LGHNA and CDR2 YSLEER. The CDR3 is CASGTGPGDTQYF. CDR3 in DNA: TGCGCCAGCGGGACAGGCCCCGGGGATACGCAGTATTTT.

V usage is TRBV29-1 and J usage is TRBJ2-6; 7 bases are shared with TRBD1. The CDR3 totals 15 residues. The V gene end was trimmed by 4 bases and the J gene end by 2 bases; junction bases not matched to a gene: 5. Germline lookup yields CDR1 SQVTM and CDR2 ANQGSEA. CDR3 amino acids: CSVVQGNPGANVLTF. In DNA, the CDR3 is TGCAGCGTTGTACAGGGGAACCCTGGGGCCAACGTCCTGACTTTC. Full variable domain (outside the CDR3, taken from reference TRBV29-1 and TRBJ2-6): SAVISQKPSRDICQRGTSLTIQCQVDSQVTMMFWYRQQPGQSLTLIATANQGSEATYESGFVIDKFPISRPNLTFSTLTVSNMSPEDSSIYLCSVVQGNPGANVLTFGAGSRLTVL.

The chain carries TRBV7-8 and TRBJ1-5; tentative D call: TRBD1 (6 bases). There are 16 residues in the CDR3. The germline V and J ends were trimmed by 1 base and 2 bases, with 12 bases remaining between them. Germline V gives CDR1 SGHVS, CDR2 FQNEAQ. CDR3 nucleotides: TGTGCCAGCAGCTTAGGAGGGGGTCGGGGCAATCAGCCCCAGCATTTT. This encodes CASSLGGGRGNQPQHF.

The chain uses TRBV10-3 and TRBJ2-1, with no clear D. V was trimmed by 8 bases and J by 6 bases, leaving 14 bases between them. Germline-derived CDR1 and CDR2 are ENHRY and SYGVKD. This CDR3 is built from 13 residues. CDR3 protein: CAISYTDLNEQFF. CDR3 in DNA: TGTGCCATCTCATACACAGACCTCAATGAGCAGTTCTTC.

V is TRBV4-3 and J is TRBJ2-1; unclear D gene. The CDR3 spans 16 residues. Germline CDR1 LGHNA, CDR2 YSLEER. Trimming took 0 bases from V and 2 from J, leaving 11 bases between them. The CDR3 bases are TGCGCCAGCAGCCAAGACCGGGTCATTCCCTACAATGAGCAGTTCTTC. It translates to CASSQDRVIPYNEQFF.

This clone was counted between two and nine times. J is TRBJ2-2 and V is TRBV7-3, with TRBD2 matching 7 bases. In germline, CDR1 is SGHTA, CDR2 FQGTGA. The V and J ends lost 3 bases and 4 bases, in that order; junction bases with no gene match: 5. The CDR3 covers 15 residues. CDR3 residues: CASSLAGRGTGELFF. For the CDR3, the DNA is TGTGCCAGCAGCTTGGCGGGGAGGGGCACCGGGGAGCTGTTTTTT.